These 20 T cell receptor beta chains were sequenced from one sample in a study of blood T cell repertoires in COVID-19. Profiling relied on immunoSEQ multiplex PCR, and the TCRdb table lists in-frame clones only, not all of them. The sample lists approximately 200,000 clones; roughly nine tenths were seen once. Material: PBMCs or T cells enriched from blood (not recorded which). Receptors originate from a young woman in a cohort exposed to, infected with or recovered from COVID-19 (not recorded which).

This rearrangement joins TRBV4-2 to TRBJ2-7; perhaps TRBD1 as D (5 bases). Trimming took 0 bases from V and 0 from J, leaving 6 bases between them. The CDR3 runs 14 residues. Germline V lookup: CDR1 LGHNA, CDR2 YNFKEQ. CDR3 loop: CASSQEGLSYEQYF. CDR3 bases: TGTGCCAGCAGCCAAGAGGGGCTCTCCTACGAGCAGTACTTC.

The chain combines TRBV6-5 with TRBJ1-4, with D maybe TRBD1 (5 bases). Trimming left V 6 bases short and J 2 bases short, with 13 bases between. This CDR3 is built from 15 residues. Germline values: CDR1 MNHEY, CDR2 SVGAGI. The CDR3 region has the DNA TGTGCCAGCAGAGAGTGGGGGGGTACTAATGAAAAACTGTTTTTT. Its translation: CASREWGGTNEKLFF.

The V call is TRBV7-9, the J call TRBJ2-1; 10 bases map to TRBD2. V shed 5 bases, J shed 4 bases, and the junction held 5 bases outside the gene matches. CDR1 and CDR2 from the germline V gene are SEHNR and FQNEAQ (reference sequence). There are 15 residues in the CDR3. CDR3 sequence: CASSKASGGYNEQFF. As DNA, the CDR3 is TGTGCCAGCAGCAAGGCTAGCGGGGGTTACAATGAGCAGTTCTTC.

CDR3 DNA: TGTGCCAGCAGCTTAGACAGTACCTCTGGAAACACCATATATTTT. This sequence encodes CASSLDSTSGNTIYF. This chain links TRBV7-9 with TRBJ1-3; no firm D call. V was pared by 1 base and J by 0 bases, with 7 bases between. CDR3 length equals 15 residues. From germline, CDR1 is SEHNR and CDR2 FQNEAQ (reference sequence). Filled out from reference TRBV7-9 and TRBJ1-3, the complete variable domain reads DTGVSQNPRHKITKRGQNVTFRCDPISEHNRLYWYRQTLGQGPEFLTYFQNEAQLEKSRLLSDRFSAERPKGSFSTLEIQRTEQGDSAMYLCASSLDSTSGNTIYFGEGSWLTVV.

This chain links TRBV12-3 or TRBV12-4 with TRBJ1-2, with D possibly being TRBD1 (5 bases). This CDR3 comprises 13 residues. V lost 6 bases to trimming and J lost 2 bases, with 10 bases between them. The CDR3 DNA reads as TGTGCCAGCAGGTCGGACAAGAACTATGGCTACACCTTC. As protein: CASRSDKNYGYTF.

V usage is TRBV19 and J usage is TRBJ1-2; maybe TRBD1 (5 bases). Germline loops: CDR1 LNHDA, CDR2 SQIVND (reference sequence). This CDR3 comprises 13 residues. The V end was cut by 9 bases, the J end by 3 bases, with 14 bases between. The CDR3 DNA reads TGTGCCAGCAATCCTCAGGGCGACTATGGCTACACCTTC. Its protein product is CASNPQGDYGYTF. The full variable domain, its missing parts supplied by reference TRBV19 and TRBJ1-2, is DGGITQSPKYLFRKEGQNVTLSCEQNLNHDAMYWYRQDPGQGLRLIYYSQIVNDFQKGDIAEGYSVSREKKESFPLTVTSAQKNPTAFYLCASNPQGDYGYTFGSGTRLTVV.

The chain couples TRBV24-1 to TRBJ1-1; no definite D call. Between the trimmed V and J ends, which lost 2 bases and 7 bases, there was a span of 7 bases. This CDR3 region has 12 residues. Per the germline V gene, CDR1 is KGHDR and CDR2 is SFDVKD. DNA of the CDR3: TGTGCCACCAGTGATTCCCCGGGTGAAGCTTTCTTT. Amino acids: CATSDSPGEAFF.

The chain employs TRBV28 and TRBJ1-2, with 8 nucleotides matching TRBD1. The CDR3 runs to 21 residues. V was pared by 0 bases and J by 2 bases, with 20 bases of the junction left unmatched. Germline V gene data show CDR1 as MDHEN and CDR2 as SYDVKM. The CDR3 bases are TGTGCCAGCAGTTTATGGGGCCGGGACAGGAGGCTCGGACTGGCCAACTATGGCTACACCTTC. Its protein is CASSLWGRDRRLGLANYGYTF.

The gene calls are TRBV28 and TRBJ1-1, with TRBD1 identical over 9 bases. This CDR3 region has 16 residues. Per germline, CDR1 MDHEN and CDR2 SYDVKM. Trimming took 6 bases from V and 0 from J; bases not matched to a gene: 8. The CDR3, as DNA: TGTGCCAGCAGGCGGGACAGGGTCTCCTTGAACACTGAAGCTTTCTTT. Protein sequence: CASRRDRVSLNTEAFF. Looking up the rest from reference TRBV28 and TRBJ1-1 gives the full variable domain: DVKVTQSSRYLVKRTGEKVFLECVQDMDHENMFWYRQDPGLGLRLIYFSYDVKMKEKGDIPEGYSVSREKKERFSLILESASTNQTSMYLCASRRDRVSLNTEAFFGQGTRLTVV.

This clone was seen only a few times. The chain is built from TRBV7-9 and TRBJ1-5; weak D call: TRBD1 (5 bases). From germline, CDR1 is SEHNR and CDR2 FQNEAQ (reference sequence). V lost 5 bases and J lost 3, with 17 bases in between. CDR3 length: 16 residues. CDR3 residues: CASSPSYQGTNQPQHF. CDR3 DNA: TGTGCCAGCAGCCCTTCGTACCAGGGAACCAATCAGCCCCAGCATTTT.

The chain combines TRBV2 with TRBJ1-5; 8 positions match TRBD1. The trim removed 4 bases at V and 8 bases at J, leaving 7 bases unmatched. From germline, CDR1 is SNHLY and CDR2 FYNNEI. CDR3 length equals 14 residues. The chain's CDR3 is CASSADRAPKPQHF. Written as DNA, the CDR3 is TGTGCCAGCAGTGCGGACAGGGCCCCCAAGCCCCAGCATTTT.

The chain joins TRBV7-2 to TRBJ2-7, with TRBD1 matching over 9 bases. Germline V lookup: CDR1 SGHTA, CDR2 FQGNSA. The CDR3 extends over 15 amino acids. Losses at the gene ends were 3 bases for V and 2 bases for J; bases not matched to a gene: 5. The CDR3 protein is CASSFGTGIAYEQYF. In DNA, the CDR3 is TGTGCCAGCAGCTTTGGGACAGGGATCGCCTACGAGCAGTACTTC.

The J gene is TRBJ1-2, the V gene TRBV24-1, with 7 nucleotides matching TRBD1. V lost 3 bases and J lost 3; bases outside the gene matches: 6. From germline, CDR1 is KGHDR and CDR2 SFDVKD. The CDR3 is 15 residues long. The CDR3 region is CATSDPNRGDYGYTF. The CDR3 coding sequence is TGTGCCACCAGTGATCCAAACAGGGGAGACTATGGCTACACCTTC.

The chain is built from TRBV2 and TRBJ1-2, with TRBD1 matching 7 bases. Germline CDR1 is SNHLY and CDR2 is FYNNEI. The V and J ends lost 5 bases and 7 bases, in that order; junction bases with no gene match: 7. The CDR3 has 13 amino acids. The CDR3, as DNA: TGTGCCAGCAGTACTACAGGGGCGGGTGGCTACACCTTC. Its protein product is CASSTTGAGGYTF.

This sequence joins TRBV6-5 and TRBJ1-5, with D possibly TRBD1 on 6 matching bases. The CDR3 has 15 amino acids. The germline CDR1 and CDR2 sequences are MNHEY and SVGAGI. The V end was cut by 6 bases, the J end by 2 bases, with 14 bases between. The CDR3 protein is CASRKATGGNQPQHF. The CDR3, as DNA: TGTGCCAGCAGAAAGGCGACAGGAGGCAATCAGCCCCAGCATTTT.

The V call is TRBV9, the J call TRBJ2-1, with unresolved D. This CDR3 spans 14 amino acids. Germline CDR1 reads SGDLS; CDR2 reads YYNGEE. Trimming removed 4 bases at V and 8 bases at J, with 16 bases between. In nucleotides, the CDR3 is TGTGCCAGCAGCACTGATGGCCTCGAGGATGAGCAGTTCTTC. Its translation is CASSTDGLEDEQFF.

V usage is TRBV6-5 and J usage is TRBJ1-5, with D unresolved. V was trimmed by 7 bases and J by 6 bases, leaving 4 bases between them. The V gene's germline CDR1 is MNHEY and CDR2 SVGAGI. The CDR3 covers 10 residues. The CDR3 nucleotides read TGTGCCAGCAACGGTCAGCCCCAGCATTTT. It yields the protein CASNGQPQHF.

The chain recombines TRBV27 with TRBJ2-3, with 8 bases identical to TRBD2. Germline V CDR1 and CDR2: MNHEY, SMNVEV (reference sequence). This CDR3 is built from 17 residues. Trimming at V came to 1 base and at J to 1 base, leaving 7 bases not matched to a gene. The DNA of the CDR3 is TGTGCCAGCAGTTTATACGGAGCGGGAGAAGGCACAGATACGCAGTATTTT. It translates to CASSLYGAGEGTDTQYF.

This clone is medium-sized (0.01 to 0.1%) by share. The V call is TRBV3-1 (or the pseudogene TRBV3-2), the J call TRBJ2-7, with 9 bases fitting TRBD2. After removal of 4 bases from V and 3 bases from J, the junction contained 7 bases not matched to a gene. The CDR3 contains 15 residues. Germline values: CDR1 LGHDT, CDR2 YNNKEL (reference sequence). The CDR3 sequence: CASSPRTSALYEQYF. The CDR3 region has the DNA TGTGCCAGCAGCCCCAGGACTAGCGCACTCTACGAGCAGTACTTC.

The V gene is TRBV6-2 or TRBV6-3, the J gene TRBJ2-7; D ambiguous. The ends were cut back, 5 bases at V and 2 bases at J, with 10 bases in the middle. This CDR3 comprises 13 residues. Germline V gives CDR1 MNHEY, CDR2 SVGEGT. The CDR3: CASSSQVPYEQYF. The CDR3 region has the DNA TGTGCCAGCAGTAGTCAGGTCCCCTACGAGCAGTACTTC.